The TCR beta chain described here comes from a study of T-cell memory formation after mild COVID-19. Study summary: TCR clustering was largely donor specific.

The CDR3 totals 21 residues. J gave up 0 bases and V 2 bases, and 20 bases lay outside the gene matches. Germline CDR1 SGHRS, CDR2 YFSETQ. Findings and limits, study-wide: Nothing confirmed that second-wave clones peaking on day 37 were specific for SARS-CoV-2. The study detected some responding clones in pre-infection memory, suggesting cross-reactive memory joined.

After 5'RACE with constant-segment primers, TCR alpha and TCR beta cDNA libraries carrying sample barcodes and UMIs were obtained. TCRdb reanalysed the 5' RACE reads using MiXCR and keeps one entry per CDR3 protein. The sample holds roughly 130,000 distinct CDR3 sequences; less than 6.5% are singletons and the top ten take roughly 2%. Concerning this clonotype: No antigen is known for it.

The clonotype comes from an adult woman who had mild COVID-19 (a few samples of this study predate the infection). Cell type and time point are not known. This rearrangement joins TRBV5-1 to TRBJ2-7; 10 nucleotides match TRBD2. Sequencing was done on a sample of PBMCs or a T cell subset sorted from them (not recorded which). In DNA form, the CDR3 reads TGCGCCAGCAGCTTCAAGATTGGGACTAGCGCGACAGGACGGAGCTCCTACGAGCAGTACTTC. Translating gives CASSFKIGTSATGRSSYEQYF.